This TCR beta chain was documented in a study of blood T cell repertoires in COVID-19. For the study at large: Samples of COVID-19 (acute and convalescent) were obtained from the United States, Italy and Spain. Sources were T cells, B-cell-depleted T cells, or PBMCs; the material itself was cDNA or gDNA.

TCRdb's copy holds only in-frame clones and misses some; the assay was immunoSEQ multiplex PCR. The table shows around 95,000 clones, with around 85% occurring only once. Trimming at V came to 4 bases and at J to 2 bases, leaving 4 bases not matched to a gene. This CDR3 contains 13 residues. CDR1 and CDR2 (germline): GTSNPN, SVGIG (reference sequence). The sequence came from a man aged 50 to 59 with active or convalescent COVID-19. The chain employs TRBV30 and TRBJ2-5, with 7 positions matching TRBD1. The sequenced sample was peripheral blood. The CDR3: CAWIGQEQETQYF. CDR3 nucleotides: TGTGCCTGGATCGGACAGGAACAAGAGACCCAGTACTTC. The variable domain in full, completed from reference TRBV30 and TRBJ2-5, reads SQTIHQWPATLVQPVGSPLSLECTVEGTSNPNLYWYRQAAGRGLQLLFYSVGIGQISSEVPQNLSASRPQDRQFILSSKKLLLSDSGFYLCAWIGQEQETQYFGPGTRLLVL.